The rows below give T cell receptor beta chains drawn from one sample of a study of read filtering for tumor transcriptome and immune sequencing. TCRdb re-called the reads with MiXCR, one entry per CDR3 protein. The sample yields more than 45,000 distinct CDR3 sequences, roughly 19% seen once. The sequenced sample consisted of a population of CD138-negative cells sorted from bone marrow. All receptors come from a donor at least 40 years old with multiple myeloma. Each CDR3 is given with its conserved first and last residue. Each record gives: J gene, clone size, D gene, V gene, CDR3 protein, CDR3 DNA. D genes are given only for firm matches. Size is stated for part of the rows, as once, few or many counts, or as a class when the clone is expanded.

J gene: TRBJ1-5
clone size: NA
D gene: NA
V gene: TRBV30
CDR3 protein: CAWATGPNQPQHF
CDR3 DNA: TGTGCCTGGGCGACAGGTCCAAATCAGCCCCAGCATTTT

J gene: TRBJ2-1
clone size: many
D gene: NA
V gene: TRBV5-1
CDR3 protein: CASSLQSNEQFF
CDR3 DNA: TGCGCCAGCAGCTTGCAAAGCAATGAGCAGTTCTTC

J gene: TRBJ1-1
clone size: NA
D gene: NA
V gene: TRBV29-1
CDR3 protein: CCAEHSTGAFF
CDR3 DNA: TGCTGCGCTGAACACAGTACGGGAGCTTTCTTT

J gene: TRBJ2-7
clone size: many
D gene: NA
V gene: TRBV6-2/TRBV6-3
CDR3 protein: CASSYSNLGPEQYF
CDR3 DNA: TGTGCCAGCAGTTACTCGAATTTGGGCCCCGAGCAGTACTTC

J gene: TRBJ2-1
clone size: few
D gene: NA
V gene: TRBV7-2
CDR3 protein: CASSPTTIYSGLKFF
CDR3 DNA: TGTGCCAGCAGCCCCACCACCATATACAGTGGGTTAAAGTTCTTC

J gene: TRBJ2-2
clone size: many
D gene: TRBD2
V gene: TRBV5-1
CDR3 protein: CASSTGSGRGTGELFF
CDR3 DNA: TGCGCCAGCAGCACGGGGAGCGGGAGAGGCACCGGGGAGCTGTTTTTT

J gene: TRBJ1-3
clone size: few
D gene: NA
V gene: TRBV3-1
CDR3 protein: CASSPRRGFRTRSGNTIYF
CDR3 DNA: TGTGCCAGCAGCCCTCGCAGGGGATTCAGGACGCGCTCTGGAAACACCATATATTTT

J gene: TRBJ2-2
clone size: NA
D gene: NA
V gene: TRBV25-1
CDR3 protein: CASRRDNSNTGELFF
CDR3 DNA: TGTGCCAGCCGGCGGGACAACTCGAACACCGGGGAGCTGTTTTTT

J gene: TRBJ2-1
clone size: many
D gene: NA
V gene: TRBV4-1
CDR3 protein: CASSQAGLKGNEQFF
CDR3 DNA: TGCGCCAGCAGCCAGGCGGGACTTAAAGGCAATGAGCAGTTCTTC

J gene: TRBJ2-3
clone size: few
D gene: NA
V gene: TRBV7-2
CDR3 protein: CASSPPGRADTQYF
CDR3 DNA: TGTGCCAGCAGCCCCCCCGGGCGGGCGGATACGCAGTATTTT

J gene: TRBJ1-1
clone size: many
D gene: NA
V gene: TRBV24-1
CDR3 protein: CATSDLNEAFF
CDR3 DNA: TGTGCCACCAGTGATCTGAATGAAGCTTTCTTT

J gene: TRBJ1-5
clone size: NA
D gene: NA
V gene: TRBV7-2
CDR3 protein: CASSSEDGFNQPQHF
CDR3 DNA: TGTGCCAGCAGCTCAGAGGACGGCTTCAATCAGCCCCAGCATTTT

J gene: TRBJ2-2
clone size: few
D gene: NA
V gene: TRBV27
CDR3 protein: CASSSGGADTGELFF
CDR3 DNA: TGTGCCAGCTCGTCCGGGGGCGCGGACACCGGGGAGCTGTTTTTT

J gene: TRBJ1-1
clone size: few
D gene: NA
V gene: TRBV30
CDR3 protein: CAWSVPPPGLLNTEAFF
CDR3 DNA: TGTGCCTGGAGTGTACCCCCCCCTGGACTGCTGAACACTGAAGCTTTCTTT

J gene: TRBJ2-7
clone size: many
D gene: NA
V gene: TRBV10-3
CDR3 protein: CAIALDRFSSYEQYF
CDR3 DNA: TGTGCCATCGCCCTGGACCGATTCAGCTCCTACGAGCAGTACTTC

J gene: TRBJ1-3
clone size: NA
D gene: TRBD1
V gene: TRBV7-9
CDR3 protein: CASSLRDRGDPGNTIYF
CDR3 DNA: TGTGCCAGCAGCCTCCGGGACAGGGGGGACCCTGGAAACACCATATATTTT

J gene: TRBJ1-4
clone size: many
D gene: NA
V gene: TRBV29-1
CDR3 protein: CSVMGDNEKLFF
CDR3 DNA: TGCAGCGTTATGGGGGACAACGAAAAACTGTTTTTT

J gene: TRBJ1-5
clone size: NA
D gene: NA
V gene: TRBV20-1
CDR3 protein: CSARDSTLEQPQHF
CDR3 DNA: TGCAGTGCTAGAGATTCGACCCTGGAGCAGCCCCAGCATTTT

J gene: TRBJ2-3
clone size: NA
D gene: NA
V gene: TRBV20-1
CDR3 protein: CSAIGLPPRQPQYF
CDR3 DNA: TGCAGTGCCATCGGACTCCCTCCGAGGCAGCCCCAGTATTTT

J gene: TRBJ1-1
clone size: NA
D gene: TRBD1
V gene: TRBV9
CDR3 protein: CASRVTAGQGGNTEAFF
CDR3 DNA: TGTGCCAGCAGGGTAACGGCGGGACAGGGAGGGAACACTGAAGCTTTCTTT

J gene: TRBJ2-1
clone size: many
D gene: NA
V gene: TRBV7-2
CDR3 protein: CASSPRSLTRRDNEQFF
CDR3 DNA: TGTGCCAGCAGCCCCCGGTCCCTGACTAGGAGGGACAATGAGCAGTTCTTC

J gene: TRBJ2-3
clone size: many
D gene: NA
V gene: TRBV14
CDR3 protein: CASSQFLDTQYF
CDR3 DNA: TGTGCCAGCAGCCAATTTTTGGATACGCAGTATTTT

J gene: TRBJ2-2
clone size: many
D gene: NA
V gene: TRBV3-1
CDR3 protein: CACERGEGTGELFF
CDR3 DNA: TGTGCCTGCGAGAGGGGGGAAGGGACCGGGGAGCTGTTTTTT

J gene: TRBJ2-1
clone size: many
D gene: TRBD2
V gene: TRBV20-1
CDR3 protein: CSPGLAGGNEQFF
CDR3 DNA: TGCAGCCCAGGACTAGCGGGAGGCAATGAGCAGTTCTTC

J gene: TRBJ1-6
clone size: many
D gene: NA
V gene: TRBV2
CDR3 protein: CASSTTAYNSPLHF
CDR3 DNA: TGTGCCAGCAGTACTACAGCCTATAATTCACCCCTCCACTTT

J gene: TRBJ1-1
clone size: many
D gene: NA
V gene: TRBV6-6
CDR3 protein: CASSRGGGTEAFF
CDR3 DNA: TGTGCCAGCAGTCGGGGTGGTGGTACTGAAGCTTTCTTT

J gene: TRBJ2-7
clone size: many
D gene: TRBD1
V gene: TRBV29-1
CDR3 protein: CSVRGQGGYEQYF
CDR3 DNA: TGCAGCGTCCGCGGACAGGGGGGTTACGAGCAGTACTTC

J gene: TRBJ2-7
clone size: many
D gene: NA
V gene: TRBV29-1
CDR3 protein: CSVASGGTRYEQYF
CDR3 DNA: TGCAGCGTGGCCAGTGGGGGGACTCGCTACGAGCAGTACTTC

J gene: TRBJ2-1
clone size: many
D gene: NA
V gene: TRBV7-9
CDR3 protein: CASSLVALSYNEQFF
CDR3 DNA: TGTGCCAGCAGCTTAGTAGCGCTTTCCTACAATGAGCAGTTCTTC

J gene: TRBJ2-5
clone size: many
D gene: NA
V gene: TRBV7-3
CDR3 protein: CASSPGKGPGETQYF
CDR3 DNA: TGTGCCAGCAGCCCCGGGAAAGGGCCTGGAGAGACCCAGTACTTC

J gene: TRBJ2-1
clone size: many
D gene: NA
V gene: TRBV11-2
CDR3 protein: CASSLDYAGGNEQFF
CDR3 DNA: TGTGCCAGCAGCTTAGATTATGCAGGGGGGAATGAGCAGTTCTTC

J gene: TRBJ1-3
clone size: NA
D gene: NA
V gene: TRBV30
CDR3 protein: CAWSSSITGNTIYF
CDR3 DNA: TGTGCCTGGAGTTCGAGTATCACGGGAAACACCATATATTTT

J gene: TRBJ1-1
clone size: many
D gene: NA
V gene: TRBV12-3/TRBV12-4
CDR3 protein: CASSSLQGKTEAFF
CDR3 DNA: TGTGCCAGCAGTTCCCTACAGGGAAAAACTGAAGCTTTCTTT

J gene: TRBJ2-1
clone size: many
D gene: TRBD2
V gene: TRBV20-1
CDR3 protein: CSARGLAGIQFF
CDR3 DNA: TGCAGTGCCAGGGGACTAGCGGGGATACAGTTCTTC

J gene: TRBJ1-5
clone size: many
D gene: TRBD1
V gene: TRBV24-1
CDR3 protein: CATQSSGGGIWNQPQHF
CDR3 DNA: TGTGCCACGCAATCTTCAGGGGGCGGGATTTGGAATCAGCCCCAGCATTTT

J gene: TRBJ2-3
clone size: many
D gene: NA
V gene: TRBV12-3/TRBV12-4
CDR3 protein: CASSPDRSDTDTQYF
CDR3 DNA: TGTGCCAGCAGCCCCGACAGGTCGGATACAGATACGCAGTATTTT

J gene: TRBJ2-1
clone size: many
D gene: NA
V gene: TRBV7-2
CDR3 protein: CASGRPYNEQFF
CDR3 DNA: TGTGCCAGCGGGAGGCCATACAATGAGCAGTTCTTC

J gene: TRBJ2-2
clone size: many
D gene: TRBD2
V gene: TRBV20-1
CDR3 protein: CSARVRLAGDSTGELFF
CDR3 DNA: TGCAGTGCTAGAGTCCGACTAGCGGGAGATTCCACCGGGGAGCTGTTTTTT

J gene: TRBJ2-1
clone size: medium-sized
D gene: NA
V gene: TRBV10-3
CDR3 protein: CAAGNYNEQFF
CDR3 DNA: TGTGCCGCCGGGAACTACAATGAGCAGTTCTTC

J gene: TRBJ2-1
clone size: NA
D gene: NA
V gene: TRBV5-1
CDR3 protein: CASSLVVGVNNEQFF
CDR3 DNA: TGCGCAAGCAGCTTGGTTGTGGGTGTAAACAATGAGCAGTTCTTC

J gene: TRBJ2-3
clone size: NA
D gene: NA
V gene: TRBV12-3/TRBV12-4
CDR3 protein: CAGSLGAGTNTQYF
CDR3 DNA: TGTGCCGGCAGTTTAGGGGCAGGCACAAATACGCAGTATTTT

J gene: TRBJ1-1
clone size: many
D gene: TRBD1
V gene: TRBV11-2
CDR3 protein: CASSLGIQGDTEAFF
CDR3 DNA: TGTGCCAGCAGCTTAGGAATACAGGGGGACACTGAAGCTTTCTTT

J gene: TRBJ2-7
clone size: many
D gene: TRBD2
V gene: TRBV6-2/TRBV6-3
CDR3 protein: CASSYEGGDFSYEQYF
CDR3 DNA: TGTGCCAGCAGTTACGAGGGAGGGGACTTCTCCTACGAGCAGTACTTC